The 13 T cell receptor beta chains presented below share a single source sample, sequenced in a study of control samples from healthy donors and cancer patients. Generated by immunoSEQ multiplex PCR, the TCRdb table keeps only in-frame clones and is missing some. The sample has fewer than 65,000 clones; 75% to 85% are singletons. Sequencing used blood. These receptors all come from a man aged 70-80 years in good health.

The genes are TRBV11-2 and TRBJ1-1; D is perhaps TRBD1 (6 bases). V was trimmed by 8 bases and J by 1 base, leaving 11 bases between them. Looked up from germline, CDR1 is SGHAT and CDR2 is FQNNGV. The CDR3 is 13 amino acids. The CDR3 sequence is CASGGQPNTEAFF. CDR3 bases: TGTGCCAGCGGGGGCCAGCCGAACACTGAAGCTTTCTTT.

This clone was picked up a small number of times. V gene TRBV5-1 combines with J gene TRBJ2-5; possible D gene TRBD1, 6 bases. The germline V gene has CDR1 SGHRS and CDR2 YFSETQ. V lost 0 bases, J lost 1 base, and 10 bases lay in between. This CDR3 spans 15 amino acids. CDR3 residues: CASSLVGGPQETQYF. The CDR3 nucleotides read TGCGCCAGCAGCTTGGTTGGGGGCCCCCAAGAGACCCAGTACTTC.

The J gene is TRBJ2-1, the V gene TRBV10-3; D may be TRBD2 (6 bases). Germline CDR1 ENHRY, CDR2 SYGVKD. The CDR3 length is 14 residues. V dropped 2 bases and J dropped 4 bases, with 9 bases sitting between them. Here the CDR3 reads CAISEPGRYNEQFF. The CDR3, as DNA: TGTGCCATCAGTGAGCCAGGGAGGTACAATGAGCAGTTCTTC.

The V gene is TRBV11-3, the J gene TRBJ2-3; the D is unclear. V was trimmed by 0 bases and J by 2 bases, leaving 6 bases between them. The CDR3 extends over 14 amino acids. Germline CDR1 and CDR2: SGHNT and YENEEA. The CDR3 nucleotides read TGTGCCAGCAGCTTAGATCGCTACACAGATACGCAGTATTTT. Residues: CASSLDRYTDTQYF.

The CDR3 region has the DNA TGTGCCAGCAGTGAAAACCTCCTAAAACAGTACTTC. Amino acid sequence: CASSENLLKQYF. The chain employs TRBV2 and TRBJ2-5, with D unresolved. The CDR3 has 12 amino acids. Germline V gives CDR1 SNHLY, CDR2 FYNNEI. With 2 bases removed from V and 11 bases from J, the gap between germline ends came to 12 bases. The whole variable domain, remainder taken from reference TRBV2 and TRBJ2-5, is EPEVTQTPSHQVTQMGQEVILRCVPISNHLYFYWYRQILGQKVEFLVSFYNNEISEKSEIFDDQFSVERPDGSNFTLKIRSTKLEDSAMYFCASSENLLKQYFGPGTRLLVL.

The CDR3 nucleotides are TGCAGCGTTGAAACCCCGGGATACGAGCAGTACTTC. Protein: CSVETPGYEQYF. V and J are TRBV29-1 and TRBJ2-7; D is possibly TRBD2 (5 bases). Germline V CDR1 and CDR2: SQVTM, ANQGSEA. Deletions cut 2 bases from V and 4 bases from J, with 9 bases between. CDR3 length equals 12 residues.

The chain links TRBV2 to TRBJ2-7; D is ambiguous. CDR3 size: 11 residues. CDR1 and CDR2 (germline): SNHLY, FYNNEI. The V and J ends lost 4 bases and 3 bases respectively, with 4 bases between them. CDR3 DNA sequence: TGTGCCAGCAGTGTTCTCTACGAGCAGTACTTC. This codes for CASSVLYEQYF.

This chain joins TRBV7-8 and TRBJ1-3; no clear D. V lost 5 bases and J 3 bases, leaving 8 bases between the germline ends. Germline CDR1 and CDR2: SGHVS and FQNEAQ. The CDR3 length is 13 residues. CDR3 DNA sequence: TGTGCCAGCAGCGAGGCACTTGGAAACACCATATATTTT. Its protein is CASSEALGNTIYF.

The CDR3 DNA reads TGTGCCAGCACCCGGACACCGAACACCGGGGAGCTGTTTTTT. It translates to CASTRTPNTGELFF. The chain has TRBV7-2 and TRBJ2-2; perhaps TRBD1 as D (5 bases). CDR3 size: 14 residues. Germline assignment: CDR1 SGHTA and CDR2 FQGNSA. The V gene lost 7 bases and the J gene lost 0 bases, with 9 bases spanning the gap.

The chain couples TRBV5-6 to TRBJ2-1, with 8 bases matching TRBD1. Per germline, CDR1 SGHDT and CDR2 YYEEEE. This CDR3 has 16 residues. J gave up 5 bases and V 3 bases, and 10 bases lay outside the gene matches. CDR3 DNA sequence: TGTGCCAGCAGCTCCCTGGCAGGGGGCTTCAACAATGAGCAGTTCTTC. It translates to CASSSLAGGFNNEQFF.

The rearrangement joins TRBV19 to TRBJ1-5; TRBD1 matches 8 bases. The CDR3 is 15 amino acids. From germline, CDR1 is LNHDA and CDR2 SQIVND (reference sequence). Trimming removed 5 bases from V and 4 bases from J; junction bases left unmatched: 7. The CDR3 region has the DNA TGTGCCAGTAGTCTCAGCTGGACAGGGAATCAGCCCCAGCATTTT. Translated: CASSLSWTGNQPQHF. Combining the CDR3 with reference TRBV19 and TRBJ1-5 gives the whole variable domain DGGITQSPKYLFRKEGQNVTLSCEQNLNHDAMYWYRQDPGQGLRLIYYSQIVNDFQKGDIAEGYSVSREKKESFPLTVTSAQKNPTAFYLCASSLSWTGNQPQHFGDGTRLSIL.

This clone was recorded a few times. The genes are TRBV5-8 and TRBJ1-6, with 8 bases matching TRBD1. Trimming took 7 bases from V and 10 from J; bases not matched to a gene: 4. This CDR3 contains 12 residues. The V gene's germline CDR1 is SGHTS and CDR2 YDEGEE. The CDR3 DNA is TGTGCCAGCGGGACAGGAAGGTCACCCCTCCACTTT. It encodes CASGTGRSPLHF.

The chain has TRBV25-1 and TRBJ1-1; 8 bases agree with TRBD1. Per the germline V gene, CDR1 is MGHDK and CDR2 is SYGVNS. This CDR3 spans 15 amino acids. Losses at the gene ends were 6 bases for V and 1 base for J; bases not matched to a gene: 7. The CDR3 DNA reads as TGTGCCAGCAGCACATCGACAGGGGCGAACACTGAAGCTTTCTTT. It is translated as CASSTSTGANTEAFF.